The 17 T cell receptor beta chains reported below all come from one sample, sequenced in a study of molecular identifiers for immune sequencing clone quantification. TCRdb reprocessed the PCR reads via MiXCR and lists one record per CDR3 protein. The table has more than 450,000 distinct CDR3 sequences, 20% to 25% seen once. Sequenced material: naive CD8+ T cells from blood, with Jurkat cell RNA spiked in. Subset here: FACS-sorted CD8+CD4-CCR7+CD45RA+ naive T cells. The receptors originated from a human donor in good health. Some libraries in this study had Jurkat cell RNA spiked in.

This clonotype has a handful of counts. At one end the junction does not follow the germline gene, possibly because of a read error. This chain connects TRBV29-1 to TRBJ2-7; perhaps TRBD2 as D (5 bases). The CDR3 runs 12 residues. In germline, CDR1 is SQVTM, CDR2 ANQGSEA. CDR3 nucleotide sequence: TGCAGCGTCAGTAGCGAAAACTACGAGCAGCACTTC. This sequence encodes CSVSSENYEQHF.

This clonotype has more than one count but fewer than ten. CDR3 loop: CASSSGQVFDEQYF. The CDR3 DNA sequence: TGTGCCAGTAGTAGCGGACAGGTCTTTGACGAGCAGTACTTC. The genes are TRBV19 and TRBJ2-7, with 7 bases identical to TRBD1. This CDR3 spans 14 amino acids. The germline CDR1 and CDR2 sequences are LNHDA and SQIVND (reference sequence). The V and J ends lost 4 bases and 5 bases, in that order; junction bases with no gene match: 8.

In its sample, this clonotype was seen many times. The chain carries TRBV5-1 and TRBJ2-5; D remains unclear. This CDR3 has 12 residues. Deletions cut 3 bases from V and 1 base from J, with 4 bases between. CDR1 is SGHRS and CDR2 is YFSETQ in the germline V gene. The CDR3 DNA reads TGCGCCAGCAGCTCGTTCCAAGAGACCCAGTACTTC. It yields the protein CASSSFQETQYF.

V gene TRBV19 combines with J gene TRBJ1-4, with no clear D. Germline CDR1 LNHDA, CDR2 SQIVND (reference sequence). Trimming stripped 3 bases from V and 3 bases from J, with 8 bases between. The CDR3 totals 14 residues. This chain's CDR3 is CASSIGWANEKLFF. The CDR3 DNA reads TGTGCCAGTAGTATTGGATGGGCTAATGAAAAACTGTTTTTT.

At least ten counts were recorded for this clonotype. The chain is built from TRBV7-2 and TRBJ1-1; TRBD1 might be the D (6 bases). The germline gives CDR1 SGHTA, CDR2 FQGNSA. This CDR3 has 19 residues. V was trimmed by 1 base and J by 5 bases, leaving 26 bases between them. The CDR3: CASSLVVGGARLSGTEAFF. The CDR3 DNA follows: TGTGCCAGCAGCTTAGTGGTGGGGGGGGCGCGACTTAGCGGGACTGAAGCTTTCTTT.

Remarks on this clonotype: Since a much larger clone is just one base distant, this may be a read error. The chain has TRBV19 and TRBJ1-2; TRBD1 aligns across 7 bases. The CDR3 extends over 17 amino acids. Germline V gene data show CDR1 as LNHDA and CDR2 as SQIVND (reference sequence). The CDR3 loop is CASSFSGGNPSIYGCTF. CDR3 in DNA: TGTGCCAGTAGTTTCTCAGGGGGTAATCCCTCTATCTATGGCTGCACCTTC.

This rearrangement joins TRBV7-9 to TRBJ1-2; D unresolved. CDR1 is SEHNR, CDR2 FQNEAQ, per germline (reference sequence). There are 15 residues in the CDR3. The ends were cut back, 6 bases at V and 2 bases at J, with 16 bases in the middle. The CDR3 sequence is CASSHFGAENYGYTF. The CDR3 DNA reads TGTGCCAGCAGTCACTTTGGAGCAGAAAACTATGGCTACACCTTC.

As DNA, the CDR3 is TGTGCCAGCAGCCAAGGACCTAAATTAAAACTAGCGGGCGTAAAGAGGGAGCAGTTCTTC. This gives the protein CASSQGPKLKLAGVKREQFF. V and J are TRBV14 and TRBJ2-1, with 9 bases identical to TRBD2. Trimming took 1 base from V and 10 from J; bases not matched to a gene: 23. Per germline, CDR1 SGHDN and CDR2 FVKESK. The CDR3 extends over 20 amino acids.

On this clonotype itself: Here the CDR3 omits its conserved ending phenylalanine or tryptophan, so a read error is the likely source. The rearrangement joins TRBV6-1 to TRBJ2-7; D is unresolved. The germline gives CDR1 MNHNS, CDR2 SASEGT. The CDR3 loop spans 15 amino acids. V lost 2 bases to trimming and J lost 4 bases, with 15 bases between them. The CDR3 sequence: CASSETVLRRYEQYS. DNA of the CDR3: TGTGCCAGCAGTGAAACTGTACTTCGACGGTACGAGCAGTACTCC.

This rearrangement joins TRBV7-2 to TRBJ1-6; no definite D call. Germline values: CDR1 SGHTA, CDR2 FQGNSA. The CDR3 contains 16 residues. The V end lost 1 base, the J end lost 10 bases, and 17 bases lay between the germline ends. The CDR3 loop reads CASSLGGVRSASPLHF. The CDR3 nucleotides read TGTGCCAGCAGCTTAGGCGGTGTCAGGTCGGCCTCACCCCTCCACTTT.

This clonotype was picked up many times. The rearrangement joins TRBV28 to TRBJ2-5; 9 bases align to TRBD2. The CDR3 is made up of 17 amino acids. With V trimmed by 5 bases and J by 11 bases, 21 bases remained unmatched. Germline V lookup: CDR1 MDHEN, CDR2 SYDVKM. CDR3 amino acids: CASSPVLAASGVPQQYF. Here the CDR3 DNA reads TGTGCCAGCAGTCCCGTCCTCGCGGCTAGCGGGGTACCTCAGCAGTACTTC.

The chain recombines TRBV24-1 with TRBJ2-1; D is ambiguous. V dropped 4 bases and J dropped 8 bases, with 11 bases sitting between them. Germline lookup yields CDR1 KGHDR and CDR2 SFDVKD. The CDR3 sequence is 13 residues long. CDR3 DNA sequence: TGTGCCACCAGTGACAATGTAAGGGATGAGCAGTTCTTC. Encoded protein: CATSDNVRDEQFF.

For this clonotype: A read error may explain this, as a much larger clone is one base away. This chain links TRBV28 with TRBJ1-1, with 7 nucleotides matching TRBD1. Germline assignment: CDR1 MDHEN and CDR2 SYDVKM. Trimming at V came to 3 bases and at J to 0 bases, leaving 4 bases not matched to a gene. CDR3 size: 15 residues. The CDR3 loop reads CASSFEGGMNTEAFF. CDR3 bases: TGTGCCAGCAGTTTTGAAGGGGGCATGAACACTGAAGCTTTCTTT.

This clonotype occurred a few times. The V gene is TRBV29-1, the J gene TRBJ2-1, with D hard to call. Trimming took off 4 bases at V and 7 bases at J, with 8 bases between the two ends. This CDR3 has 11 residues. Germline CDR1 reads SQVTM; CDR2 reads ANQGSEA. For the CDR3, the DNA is TGCAGCGTTGTACGCCGTAATGAGCAGTTCTTC. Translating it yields CSVVRRNEQFF.

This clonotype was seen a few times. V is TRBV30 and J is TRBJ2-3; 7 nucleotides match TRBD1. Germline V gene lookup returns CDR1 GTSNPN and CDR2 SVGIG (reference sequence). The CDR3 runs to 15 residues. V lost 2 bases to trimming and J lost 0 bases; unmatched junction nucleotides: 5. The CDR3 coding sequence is TGTGCCTGGAGTTTAGGGGGCGCTAGCACAGATACGCAGTATTTT. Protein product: CAWSLGGASTDTQYF.

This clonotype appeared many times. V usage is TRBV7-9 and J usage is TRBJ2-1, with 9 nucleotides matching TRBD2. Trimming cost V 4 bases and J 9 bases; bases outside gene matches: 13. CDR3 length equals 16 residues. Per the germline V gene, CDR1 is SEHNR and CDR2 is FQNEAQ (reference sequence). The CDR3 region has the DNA TGTGCCAGCAGCTCAGTACTAGCGGGCCCGGAGGCTGAGCAGTTCTTC. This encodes CASSSVLAGPEAEQFF.

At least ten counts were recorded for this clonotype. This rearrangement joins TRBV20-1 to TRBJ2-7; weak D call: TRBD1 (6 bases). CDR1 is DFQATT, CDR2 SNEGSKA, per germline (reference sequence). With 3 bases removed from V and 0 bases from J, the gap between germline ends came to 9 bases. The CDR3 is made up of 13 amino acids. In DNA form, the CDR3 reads TGCAGTGCTAGGGACAGCCTCTCCTACGAGCAGTACTTC. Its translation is CSARDSLSYEQYF.